This is a list of T cell receptor beta chains from one sample in a study of T cells after yellow fever vaccination. In TCRdb, the 5' RACE reads were re-called with MiXCR into one record per CDR3 protein. The table lists roughly 500,000 distinct CDR3 sequences, less than 20% of them singletons, with roughly an eighth in the top ten. The specimen was PBMCs, collected 15 days after the yellow fever booster vaccination. These TCRs come from a man younger than 45 who received the YFV17D yellow fever vaccine. Both conserved end residues are part of each CDR3. A D gene is named only where the DNA matches it firmly. Size values are once, few and many counts, or a class for expanded clones, and some rows have none.

clone_size,v_call,cdr3_length,j_call,d_call,cdr3_nt,cdr3_aa
few,TRBV11-2,18,TRBJ2-3,NA,TGTGCCAGCAGCTTTCGAGGGCCGCGAGGTATCGAGACAGATACGCAGTATTTT,CASSFRGPRGIETDTQYF
NA,TRBV19,14,TRBJ2-6,NA,TGTGCCAGTTTTACACCCTCTGGGGCCAACGTCCTGACTTTC,CASFTPSGANVLTF
few,TRBV11-2,15,TRBJ1-5,NA,TGTGCCAGCAGCTTAAGACAGAGAATCAATCAGCCCCAGCATTTT,CASSLRQRINQPQHF
NA,TRBV6-2/TRBV6-3,17,TRBJ2-1,TRBD2,TGTGCCAGCAGTTACGCGACTAGCGGTAGCTCCTACAATGAGCAGTTCTTC,CASSYATSGSSYNEQFF
NA,TRBV6-5,14,TRBJ1-5,NA,TGTGCCAGCAGTTACTCGAGGAGGGATCAGCCCCAGCATTTT,CASSYSRRDQPQHF
NA,TRBV5-1,15,TRBJ2-3,NA,TGCGCCAGCAGCTTAGTGGCCTGGTTCTCAGATACGCAGTATTTT,CASSLVAWFSDTQYF
NA,TRBV28,15,TRBJ1-6,TRBD1,TGTGCCAGCAGTCGGGACAGGGCCGACAATTCACCCCTCCACTTT,CASSRDRADNSPLHF
few,TRBV6-1,13,TRBJ2-3,NA,TGTGCCAGCCATCCCGGGGACACAGATACGCAGTATTTT,CASHPGDTDTQYF
few,TRBV6-5,15,TRBJ1-1,TRBD1,TGTGCCAGCAGTTACTCGGGACAGGGAGGCACTGAAGCTTTCTTT,CASSYSGQGGTEAFF
NA,TRBV7-2,15,TRBJ2-5,TRBD1,TGTGCCAGCAGCTCCGGTCGGGGACAGGGAGAGACCCAGTACTTC,CASSSGRGQGETQYF
NA,TRBV21-1,20,TRBJ2-5,NA,TGTGCCAGCAGCAAAAGCCCGGGACTAGCGGGAGCCCCCTCCTCAGAGACCCAGTACTTC,CASSKSPGLAGAPSSETQYF
few,TRBV19,14,TRBJ2-1,NA,TGTGCCAGTAGTACCCCCACGGTCGTCGGTGAGCAGTTCTTC,CASSTPTVVGEQFF
NA,TRBV20-1,16,TRBJ2-5,NA,TGCATTCCCAAGGGGCCACACGGGATTAAGGGAGAGACCCAGTACTTC,CIPKGPHGIKGETQYF
few,TRBV6-5,17,TRBJ2-7,NA,TGTGCCAGCAGTTATTCCTACCGGGACACGGATACATACGAGCAGTACTTC,CASSYSYRDTDTYEQYF
NA,TRBV15,18,TRBJ2-1,TRBD2,TGTGCCACCAGCAGAGCAGTCCTGGGAGCGGGAGCAATCAATGAGCAGTTCTTC,CATSRAVLGAGAINEQFF
NA,TRBV4-1,14,TRBJ2-7,NA,TGCGCCAGCAGCCAAGAAGGTAGAGGGGGCGAGCAGTACTTC,CASSQEGRGGEQYF
few,TRBV3-1,12,TRBJ2-7,NA,TGTGCCAGCAGCCAATCAACCTACGAGCAGTACTTC,CASSQSTYEQYF
NA,TRBV5-1,15,TRBJ1-1,NA,TGCGCCAGCATTAATCAGACAGGAATGAACACTGAAGCTTTCTTT,CASINQTGMNTEAFF
few,TRBV4-1,11,TRBJ2-1,NA,TGCGCCAGCAGCCAAGAGACCCTTCGGGTCTTC,CASSQETLRVF
NA,TRBV6-5,17,TRBJ2-2,TRBD2,TGTGCCAGCAGTTACTCGAAAGGGACTAGGAGGACCGGGGAGCTGTTTTTT,CASSYSKGTRRTGELFF
few,TRBV7-2,14,TRBJ2-7,TRBD2,TGTGCCAGCAGTCCGGGACTAGTCGTTGACGAGCAGTACTTC,CASSPGLVVDEQYF
few,TRBV20-1,16,TRBJ2-6,TRBD2,TGCAGTGCGTTGACTAGCGGTAGCTCTGGGGCCAACGTCCTGACTTTC,CSALTSGSSGANVLTF
NA,TRBV21-1,12,TRBJ2-7,NA,TGTGCCAGAGGGGACAGCTTTTACGAGCAGTACTTC,CARGDSFYEQYF
NA,TRBV6-5,14,TRBJ2-1,NA,TGTGCCAGCAGTTACTCGAGGGTATACAATGAGCAGTTCTTC,CASSYSRVYNEQFF
NA,TRBV7-8,18,TRBJ1-5,TRBD1,TGTGCCAGCAGCTCACCAAATCCGATGACAGGGCTGAATCAGCCCCAGCATTTT,CASSSPNPMTGLNQPQHF
many,TRBV6-6,11,TRBJ2-1,TRBD1,TGTGCCAGCAGCCCCAGGGGGGAGCAGTTCTTC,CASSPRGEQFF
NA,TRBV7-9,12,TRBJ2-7,NA,TGTGCCAGCAGCTTAGACGTCGGGCACCTCGTTTTC,CASSLDVGHLVF
few,TRBV7-8,14,TRBJ2-1,NA,TGTGCCAGCAGCTTAAAATTGGGGGTCGATGAGCAGTTCTTC,CASSLKLGVDEQFF
few,TRBV7-2,14,TRBJ2-7,NA,TGTGCCAGCAGCTTAAACTTGTGGTCCTACGAGCAGTACTTC,CASSLNLWSYEQYF
few,TRBV3-1,13,TRBJ1-2,NA,TGTGCCAGCAGCCAGGGATCTAACTATGGCTACACCTTC,CASSQGSNYGYTF
NA,TRBV7-9,16,TRBJ2-2,NA,TGTGCCAGCAGCTTGTCCCGGGAGAGGTACACCGGGGAGCTGTTTTTT,CASSLSRERYTGELFF
NA,TRBV29-1,11,TRBJ2-3,NA,TGCAGTGGCTCAATCGGGGATACGCAGTATTTT,CSGSIGDTQYF
NA,TRBV7-9,16,TRBJ2-4,TRBD2,TGTGCCAGCAGCTTATTGGGCAGGGAGGGCGAAAACATTCAGTACTTC,CASSLLGREGENIQYF